This is a list of T cell receptor beta chains from one sample in a study of cytomegalovirus exposure and HLA in healthy donors. Clones were read by immunoSEQ multiplex PCR, and TCRdb kept only the in-frame ones, dropping some. The sample lists around 200,000 clones, about 80% occurring once. The sample comprised PBMCs. These receptors originate from a woman aged 18-29 years in good health and CMV-seropositive. CDR3s include the opening cysteine and the closing phenylalanine or tryptophan. The D gene is left open where the match is weak. Size is stated for part of the rows, as once, few or many counts, or as a class when the clone is expanded.

>TRBV5-4|NA|TRBJ2-3|TRBD1
TGTGCCAGCAGCTGGCAGGGGGCGCAAGCAGATACGCAGTATTTT
CASSWQGAQADTQYF
>TRBV6-6|medium-sized|TRBJ2-7|NA
TGTGCCAGCAGTCCCGAGGAGAGCTCCTACGAGCAGTACTTC
CASSPEESSYEQYF
>TRBV7-9|NA|TRBJ2-7|TRBD1
TGTGCCAGCAGCTCAGGGGGCGCATACGAGCAGTACTTC
CASSSGGAYEQYF
>TRBV29-1|NA|TRBJ2-7|TRBD2
TGCAGCGTAGGACTAGCCTTCGAGCAGTACTTC
CSVGLAFEQYF
>TRBV12-5|NA|TRBJ1-3|NA
TGTGCTAGTGGTTTGCACAGCTCTGGAAACACCATATATTTT
CASGLHSSGNTIYF
>TRBV4-1|once|TRBJ2-7|TRBD2
TGCGCCAGCAGCCAAGATATGGGCGGTGCGGGGGACGAGCAGTACTTC
CASSQDMGGAGDEQYF
>TRBV5-1|NA|TRBJ2-3|TRBD2
TGCGCCAGCAGCTGGCCTAGCGGGGGGGTCGCAGATACGCAGTATTTT
CASSWPSGGVADTQYF
>TRBV6-4|NA|TRBJ2-7|NA
TGTGCCAGCAGGCGCACAGTCCAATCTAACTCCTACGAGCAGTACTTC
CASRRTVQSNSYEQYF
>TRBV7-9|NA|TRBJ1-4|TRBD1
TGTGCCAGCAGCCGGACAGGAATTAATGAAAAACTGTTTTTT
CASSRTGINEKLFF
>TRBV14|NA|TRBJ1-1|NA
TGTGCCAGCAGACTAGCCGGGCAGCCGAACACTGAAGCTTTCTTT
CASRLAGQPNTEAFF
>TRBV6-1|NA|TRBJ1-1|TRBD1
TGTGCCAGCAGTGAACTCGGGACAGGGGTGGCTGAAGCTTTCTTT
CASSELGTGVAEAFF
>TRBV7-9|many|TRBJ2-7|TRBD1
TGTGCCAGCAGCTTAGCGGGACAGACCTACGAGCAGTACTTC
CASSLAGQTYEQYF
>TRBV7-9|NA|TRBJ1-5|NA
TGTGCCACACCGGCGGGGGGCCCAGACAAATATAGCAATCAGCCCCAGCATTTT
CATPAGGPDKYSNQPQHF
>TRBV2|few|TRBJ2-7|NA
TGTGCCAGCAGTGACCCTTGGCGGGGGCCCTACGAGCAGTACTTC
CASSDPWRGPYEQYF
>TRBV6-5|NA|TRBJ1-1|NA
TGTGCCAGCGTCAAGAACACTGAAGCTTTCTTT
CASVKNTEAFF
>TRBV28|NA|TRBJ2-7|NA
TGTGCCAGCAGTACTATAAGCTCCTACGAGCAGTACTTC
CASSTISSYEQYF
>TRBV7-8|NA|TRBJ2-7|NA
TGTGCCAGCAGCTTAATAGGCGAGGATGAGGAGCAGTACTTC
CASSLIGEDEEQYF
>TRBV14|NA|TRBJ2-4|NA
TGTGCCAGCAGCCAAGATCGAAACATTCAGTACTTC
CASSQDRNIQYF
>TRBV4-3|NA|TRBJ1-2|NA
TGCGCCAGCAGCCAAGAGGCACTAACTAACTATGGCTACACCTTC
CASSQEALTNYGYTF
>TRBV7-9|NA|TRBJ2-7|TRBD1
TGTGCCAGCAGCTCGGGACAGGGATCCTACGAGCAGTACTTC
CASSSGQGSYEQYF
>TRBV6-5|NA|TRBJ2-3|TRBD1
TGTGCCAGCAGGACAGGGCTCGGAGATACGCAGTATTTT
CASRTGLGDTQYF
>TRBV7-2|NA|TRBJ2-2|NA
TGTGCCAGCAGCTTAGCGACACACACCGGGGAGCTGTTTTTT
CASSLATHTGELFF
>TRBV9|NA|TRBJ2-6|NA
TGTGCCAGCAGCGTAAACAGGGCGGGGGCCAACGTCCTGACTTTC
CASSVNRAGANVLTF
>TRBV7-8|NA|TRBJ2-1|NA
TGTGCCAGCAGCTCGGCGGGACAGAGTTTGAATGAGCAGTTCTTC
CASSSAGQSLNEQFF
>TRBV9|NA|TRBJ2-2|TRBD2
TGTGCCAGCAGCCGGACTGGCGGGGGTAATATCGGGGAGCTGTTTTTT
CASSRTGGGNIGELFF
>TRBV18|NA|TRBJ2-3|TRBD1
TGTGCCAGCTCATCTCGACAGGGGGTCACAGATACGCAGTATTTT
CASSSRQGVTDTQYF
>TRBV7-9|NA|TRBJ2-5|NA
TGTGCCAGCAGCCCTACACTACGTGGGCAAGAGACCCAGTACTTC
CASSPTLRGQETQYF
>TRBV7-2|NA|TRBJ2-7|TRBD2
TGTGCCAGCAGCGTAGGACTAGCGGGGGGTGGCGAGCAGTACTTC
CASSVGLAGGGEQYF